This T cell receptor beta chain was captured in a study of T cells in tumors after PD-1 blockade. Study in general: Treatment was either pembrolizumab 200 mg every 3 weeks or cemiplimab 350 mg every 2 weeks. During anti-PD-1 treatment, some patients continued daily vismodegib 150 mg. General study results and limits: Peripheral recruitment is suggested, as some novel exhausted tumor clones were in pre-treatment blood.

Generated by immunoSEQ multiplex PCR, the TCRdb table keeps only in-frame clones and is missing some. This sample has around 34,000 clones, with about three quarters found just once. CDR1 MDHEN and CDR2 SYDVKM come from the germline V gene. This CDR3 contains 16 residues. Trimming left V 7 bases short and J 1 base short, with 18 bases between. Genomic DNA template from tumor biopsies or peripheral blood, about 616 ng to 6,500 ng input. In the case of this clone: Its target is not known.

The sequence derives from a human donor with basal cell carcinoma. The chain joins TRBV28 to TRBJ2-3; TRBD1 or TRBD2 may be the D gene (6 bases each). The sequencing here drew on PBMCs, taken after anti-PD-1 treatment. CDR3 nucleotide sequence: TGTGCCAGCACCCGACCTGGGGGGCCTGGCACAGATACGCAGTATTTT. As protein: CASTRPGGPGTDTQYF.